This T cell receptor (beta chain) was identified in a study of shared clonotypes between healthy human individuals (dated by TCRdb to 2020 to 2021). Notes on the research overall: Two women and three men aged 18 to 49 years were included in the cohort. For each donor, CD4 naive and CD4 memory were each given three plates, CD8 naive was given two plates, and CD8 memory was given one plate. To increase sequencing depth and limit assay-specific biases, different laboratories used diverse techniques to prepare libraries and sequence TCR repertoires. Each donor's leukapheresis produced roughly between roughly 0.85 and 10 billion PBMCs. Blood TCR repertoires of about five healthy adults were deeply sequenced to estimate repertoire size and the extent of clonotype sharing between individuals. General findings and caveats noted by the study authors: Sampling was restricted to blood, and TCR repertoires in tissues likely differ from the TCR repertoires found in blood. Because the study included only a small number of donors, the genetic and exposure-history diversity represented was limited. When a handful of donors were compared, the shared fraction of clonotypes was about 5% for naive CD4, 3.5% to 4% for naive CD8, about 2.4% for memory CD4, and 0.35% to 0.4% for memory CD8. Clonotypes shared by all four sorted-subset donors showed higher generation probabilities than non-shared clonotypes. Naive subsets generally had larger estimated clonotype richness than memory subsets. Even with the large sequencing depth, rarefaction of the sorted-subset datasets indicated that sequencing was incomplete. Pairwise subsampling led to the expectation that sequencing depth would affect the degree of clonotype sharing among donors.

Donors were healthy HIV-negative adults with no recently reported acute infections or vaccinations. Only Caucasian adults living in Nashville, Tennessee, USA were represented among the donors. Magnetic negative selection was used to enrich CD4+ T cells, after which naive cells were positively selected on CD45RA and the negative fraction became the memory subset. After blood collection by leukapheresis, PBMCs were isolated using Ficoll-Histopaque density gradient centrifugation and then cryopreserved in the vapor phase of liquid nitrogen. Analytical flow cytometry was used to check the purity and quantity of every magnetically sorted T cell population. From each sorted fraction, genomic DNA was isolated and quantified by UV absorbance on a Nanodrop 2000c. TCR CDR3 regions were amplified from genomic DNA by multiplex PCR using the deep immunoSEQ assay. Genomic DNA extracted from each cell subset was distributed evenly over all wells of several immunoSEQ 96-well plates, and each plate served as one replicate. For sorted subsets, around 200 ng genomic DNA, equal to tens of thousands of T cell genomes, was loaded into each replicate PCR. Purified libraries were quantified with a Qubit 3.0 fluorometer, sized on a Bioanalyzer 2100, and re-quantified with the KAPA Library Quantification kit. Every immunoSEQ 96-well plate was sequenced on a separate single-read 150-cycle Illumina NextSeq 550 flow cell. In the source study's methods: Because only junctional sequences without quality scores were contained in the immunoSEQ output, filtering matching that applied to full-length reads could not be performed. To assign V/J genes and CDR3, sequences were annotated using PyIR, a Python wrapper for IgBLAST v1.9, with IMGT germline references. Reads were removed for weak V/J assignments (E-value above 1e-6), missing CDR3, stop codons, out-of-frame junctions, or ambiguous translated residues. A V3J clonotype was defined by an identical inferred V gene, J gene, and CDR3 amino acid sequence. To compute the percentage overlap between repertoires, the number of shared unique clonotypes was divided by the size of the smaller repertoire. Richness of each repertoire was evaluated using RTK rarefaction, the Chao1 estimator, and Recon v2.1 estimates of unobserved clonotypes. Generation probabilities for all TCRbeta clonotypes obtained by the gDNA method from four donors were computed using OLGA. TCRdb retrieved this table from immuneACCESS and kept in-frame rearrangements only. Not all clones are present; in checked studies, unresolved V genes account for under half, and no reason is known for the remainder. The V and J calls and clone size come from that table; D and trimming were worked out from the DNA. The sample table lists a few million clones, around nine tenths of them with a count of one. Clones ranked in the top ten supply roughly 0.13% of the sample.

The CDR3 covers 15 residues, taking in both the cysteine and the phenylalanine. Just CDR3 DNA is preserved here, 45 bases in frame from base 1. CDR1 and CDR2 are drawn from the germline V gene: SGHTA, FQGNSA. Deletion took 5 bases off V and 6 bases off J, with a span of 17 bases between the germline ends. To note about this clone: There is no known antigen for this receptor. Per-nucleotide qualities are absent, and no much larger clonotype sits a single base away.

The sequence was obtained from a man aged 18 to 29 in good health. The sequence links TRBV7-2 to TRBJ1-5, and perhaps TRBD1 as D gene, on 5 matching bases. The sequenced sample consisted of naive CD4+ T cells sorted from blood. The cell subset or site tag for this specimen amounts to: CD45RA+ positively selected. The nucleotides are TGTGCCAGCAGCCCAGAGAGTGGCGGGGGTCAGCCCCAGCATTTT. Its translation is CASSPESGGGQPQHF.